This T cell receptor (beta chain) was recorded in a study of T cell responses to AZD1222 COVID-19 vaccine. Some clones are missing from TCRdb's copy, which holds only in-frame ones; the method was immunoSEQ multiplex PCR. Of about 140,000 clones in the sample, 90% to 95% are singletons; the top ten hold around 3.6%. V dropped 5 bases and J dropped 6; count of bases not matched to a gene: 7. Germline lookup yields CDR1 SGHDN and CDR2 FVKESK. The CDR3 has 14 amino acids. Sample: peripheral blood, taken on day 0 of AZD1222 vaccination. The TCR comes from an adult in good health. V usage is TRBV14 and J usage is TRBJ2-7, with TRBD1 matching over 10 bases. In DNA, the CDR3 is TGTGCCAGCAGCAGCCGGGACAGGGGTGGCGAGCAGTACTTC. As protein: CASSSRDRGGEQYF.